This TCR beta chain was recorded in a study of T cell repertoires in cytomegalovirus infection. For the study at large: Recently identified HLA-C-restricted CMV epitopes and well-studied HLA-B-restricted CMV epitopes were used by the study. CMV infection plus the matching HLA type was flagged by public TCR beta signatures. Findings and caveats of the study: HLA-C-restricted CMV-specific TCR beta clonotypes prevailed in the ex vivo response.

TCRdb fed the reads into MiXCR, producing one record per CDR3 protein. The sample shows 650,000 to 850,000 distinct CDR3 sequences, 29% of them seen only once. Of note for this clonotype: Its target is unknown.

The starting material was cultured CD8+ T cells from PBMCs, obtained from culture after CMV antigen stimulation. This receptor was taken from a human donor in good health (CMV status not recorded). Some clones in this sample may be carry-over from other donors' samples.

In DNA form, the CDR3 reads TGTGCCAGCAGTGGCTACGGGACGTTCAATCAGCCCCAGCATTTT. As protein: CASSGYGTFNQPQHF. The chain couples TRBV6-2 or TRBV6-3 to TRBJ1-5; D may be TRBD1 (5 bases). V was cut by 5 bases and J by 3 bases, with 14 bases left in between. This CDR3 is built from 15 residues. Germline CDR1 is MNHEY and CDR2 is SVGEGT.